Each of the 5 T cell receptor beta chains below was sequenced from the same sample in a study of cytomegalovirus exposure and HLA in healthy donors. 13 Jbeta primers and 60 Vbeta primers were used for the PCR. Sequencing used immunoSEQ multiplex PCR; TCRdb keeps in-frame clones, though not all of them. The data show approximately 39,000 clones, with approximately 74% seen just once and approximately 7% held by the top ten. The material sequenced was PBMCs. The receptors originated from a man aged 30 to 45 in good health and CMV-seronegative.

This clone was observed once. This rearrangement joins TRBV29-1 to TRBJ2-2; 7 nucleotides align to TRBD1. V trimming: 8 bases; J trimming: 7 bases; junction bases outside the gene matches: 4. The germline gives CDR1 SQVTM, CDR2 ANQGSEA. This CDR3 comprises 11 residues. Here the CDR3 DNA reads TGCAGCTTTACAGGGGACGGGGAGCTGTTTTTT. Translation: CSFTGDGELFF.

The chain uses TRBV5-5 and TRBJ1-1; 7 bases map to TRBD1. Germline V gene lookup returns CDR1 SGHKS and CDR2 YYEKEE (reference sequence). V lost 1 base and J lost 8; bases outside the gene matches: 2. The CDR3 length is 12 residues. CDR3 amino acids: CASSLWTGEAFF. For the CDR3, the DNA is TGTGCCAGCAGCTTGTGGACAGGCGAAGCTTTCTTT.

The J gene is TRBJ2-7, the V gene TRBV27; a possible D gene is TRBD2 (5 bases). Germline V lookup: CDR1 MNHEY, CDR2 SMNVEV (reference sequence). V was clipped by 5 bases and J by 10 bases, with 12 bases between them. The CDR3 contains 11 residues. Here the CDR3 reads CASSLRGLQYF. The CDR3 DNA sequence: TGTGCCAGCAGTCTACGAGGGTTACAGTACTTC.

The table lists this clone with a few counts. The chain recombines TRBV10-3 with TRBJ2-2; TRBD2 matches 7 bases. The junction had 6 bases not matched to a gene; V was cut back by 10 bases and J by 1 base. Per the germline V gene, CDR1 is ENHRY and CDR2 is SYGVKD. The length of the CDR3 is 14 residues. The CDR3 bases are TGTGCCACGAAGCGGGACCTGAACACCGGGGAGCTGTTTTTT. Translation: CATKRDLNTGELFF.

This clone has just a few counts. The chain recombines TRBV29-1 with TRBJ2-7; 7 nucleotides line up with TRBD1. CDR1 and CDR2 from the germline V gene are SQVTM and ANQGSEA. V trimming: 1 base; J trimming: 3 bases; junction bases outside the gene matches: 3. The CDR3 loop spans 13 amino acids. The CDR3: CSVEGPGGYEQYF. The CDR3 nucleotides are TGCAGCGTTGAAGGGCCAGGGGGCTACGAGCAGTACTTC.